A single sample is the source of the 23 T cell receptor beta chains below, sequenced in a study of regulatory T cells in long-lasting Graves disease. As for time point: newly diagnosed GD, antithyroid drugs for less than 3 months. RNA isolated from PBMCs was used to make the TCR library. In building TCR beta libraries, iRepertoire HTBI primers were used together with Arm-PCR of CDR3 regions. TCRdb reprocessed the multiplex PCR reads with MiXCR, giving one entry per CDR3 protein. The sample has roughly 420,000 distinct CDR3 sequences; 13% to 15% are singletons. The sample was also reused in another study, on T cells in Graves' hyperthyroidism and ophthalmopathy.

This specimen was peripheral blood mononuclear cells (PBMCs), taken at new diagnosis, from a patient treated with antithyroid drugs. The receptors were gathered from a woman aged 50 to 65 with Graves disease.

The table lists this clonotype with a few counts. Relative to the germline gene, one junction end is altered; a read error may explain this. This chain joins TRBV5-6 and TRBJ2-1; 10 nucleotides align to TRBD1. CDR3 length: 16 amino acids. The germline V gene encodes CDR1 SGHDT and CDR2 YYEEEE. This CDR3 reads CASSLGQGRVNNEQFF. The CDR3 bases are TGTGCCAGCAGTTTGGGACAGGGGAGGGTCAACAATGAGCAGTTCTTC.

This clonotype was counted a few times. The chain uses TRBV9 and TRBJ2-7; D is unclear. Trimming took 0 bases from V and 0 from J, leaving 4 bases between them. The germline gives CDR1 SGDLS, CDR2 YYNGEE. CDR3 length: 13 amino acids. The CDR3 bases are TGTGCCAGCAGCGTAGATCTCTCCTACGAGCAGTACTTC. Protein: CASSVDLSYEQYF.

This clonotype was seen only a few times. The chain joins TRBV7-7 to TRBJ2-3, with TRBD1 matching 8 bases. Per germline, CDR1 SSHAT and CDR2 FNYEAQ (reference sequence). This CDR3 is 15 amino acids long. V shed 4 bases and J 6 bases; nucleotides not matched to a gene: 9. CDR3 loop: CASSSGQGSVDTQYF. CDR3 nucleotides: TGTGCCAGCAGCTCAGGACAGGGAAGTGTGGATACGCAGTATTTT. The full variable domain, with the rest looked up from reference TRBV7-7 and TRBJ2-3, is GAGVSQSPRYKVTKRGQDVTLRCDPISSHATLYWYQQALGQGPEFLTYFNYEAQPDKSGLPSDRFSAERPEGSISTLTIQRTEQRDSAMYRCASSSGQGSVDTQYFGPGTRLTVL.

V gene TRBV29-1 combines with J gene TRBJ2-4; D uncertain. With 7 bases removed from V and 5 bases from J, the gap between germline ends came to 9 bases. The CDR3 is 11 residues long. Germline values: CDR1 SQVTM, CDR2 ANQGSEA. The CDR3 coding sequence is TGCAGCGCAGACGTCCAAAACATTCAGTACTTC. Translating gives CSADVQNIQYF.

This sequence joins TRBV6-1 and TRBJ1-4, with 10 bases lining up with TRBD1. This CDR3 contains 15 residues. J gave up 8 bases and V 3 bases, and 6 bases lay outside the gene matches. Germline lookup yields CDR1 MNHNS and CDR2 SASEGT. CDR3: CASSEGQGIGEKLFF. The CDR3 DNA reads TGTGCCAGCAGTGAGGGACAGGGGATTGGGGAAAAACTGTTTTTT.

In this sample, this clonotype turned up a few times. V is TRBV5-1 and J is TRBJ1-2, with a possible D match to TRBD1 (6 bases). The CDR3 spans 15 residues. The germline V and J ends were trimmed by 5 bases and 3 bases, with 17 bases remaining between them. Per germline, CDR1 SGHRS and CDR2 YFSETQ. CDR3 DNA: TGCGCCAGCAGGAAGTGGACAGAAGGAGACTATGGCTACACCTTC. Amino acid sequence: CASRKWTEGDYGYTF.

This clonotype was seen a few times. V is TRBV7-9 and J is TRBJ1-2; D might be TRBD1 (6 bases). The germline V and J ends were trimmed by 4 bases and 6 bases, with 12 bases remaining between them. This CDR3 contains 13 residues. CDR1 is SEHNR and CDR2 is FQNEAQ in the germline V gene (reference sequence). The CDR3 DNA follows: TGTGCCAGCAGCTATACAGGGTTCGATGGCTACACCTTC. Protein sequence: CASSYTGFDGYTF.

This clonotype was picked up a small number of times. The chain has TRBV6-9 and TRBJ2-7, with 9 bases aligning to TRBD1. This CDR3 has 15 residues. With V trimmed by 3 bases and J by 2 bases, 5 bases remained unmatched. Germline V lookup: CDR1 MNHGY, CDR2 SVAAGI. The DNA of the CDR3 is TGTGCCAGCAGTTACGCTGGACAGGGGCCCTACGAGCAGTACTTC. Protein: CASSYAGQGPYEQYF.

Ten or more counts support this clonotype. This chain uses TRBV12-5 with TRBJ1-1; D might be TRBD1 (5 bases). The length of the CDR3 is 15 residues. The germline V gene has CDR1 LGHNT and CDR2 FRNRAP. V lost 3 bases to trimming and J lost 1 base, with 12 bases between them. The CDR3 loop is CASGFGPTENTEAFF. The DNA for the CDR3 is TGTGCTAGTGGTTTCGGACCGACAGAGAACACTGAAGCTTTCTTT. Full variable domain (outside the CDR3, taken from reference TRBV12-5 and TRBJ1-1): DARVTQTPRHKVTEMGQEVTMRCQPILGHNTVFWYRQTMMQGLELLAYFRNRAPLDDSGMPKDRFSAEMPDATLATLKIQPSEPRDSAVYFCASGFGPTENTEAFFGQGTRLTVV.

The rearrangement uses TRBV28 and TRBJ2-6, with D maybe TRBD2 (6 bases). The germline CDR1 and CDR2 sequences are MDHEN and SYDVKM. The CDR3 loop spans 17 amino acids. Trimming left V 5 bases short and J 0 bases short, with 14 bases between. This chain's CDR3 is CASSPQGGISGANVLTF. In DNA, the CDR3 is TGTGCCAGCAGTCCTCAGGGAGGAATCTCTGGGGCCAACGTCCTGACTTTC. Combining the CDR3 with reference TRBV28 and TRBJ2-6 gives the whole variable domain DVKVTQSSRYLVKRTGEKVFLECVQDMDHENMFWYRQDPGLGLRLIYFSYDVKMKEKGDIPEGYSVSREKKERFSLILESASTNQTSMYLCASSPQGGISGANVLTFGAGSRLTVL.

This rearrangement joins TRBV10-1 to TRBJ2-1, with TRBD1 as a possible D gene (6 bases). Between the trimmed V and J ends, which lost 10 bases and 6 bases, there was a span of 16 bases. CDR1 is WNHNN and CDR2 is SYGVQD in the germline V gene (reference sequence). CDR3 size: 13 residues. This CDR3 reads CATTGPSSNEQFF. CDR3 DNA: TGCGCCACCACAGGGCCCTCGTCCAATGAGCAGTTCTTC.

As regards this clonotype: A single base separates this from a much larger clone, so it may be a read error. This chain uses TRBV3-1 with TRBJ2-5; D might be TRBD2 (6 bases). V was shortened by 1 base and J by 5 bases, with 11 bases between the two germline ends. Germline CDR1 and CDR2: LGHDT and YNNKEL (reference sequence). The CDR3 sequence is 14 residues long. The CDR3 DNA reads TGTGCCAGCAGCCAAGCGGAGGGCGCGGAGACCCAGTACTTC. Protein: CASSQAEGAETQYF.

This clonotype showed up many times. V and J are TRBV27 and TRBJ1-2; 11 bases fit TRBD1. The germline V gene has CDR1 MNHEY and CDR2 SMNVEV (reference sequence). The CDR3 contains 16 residues. The junction had 10 bases not matched to a gene; V was cut back by 5 bases and J by 5 bases. The CDR3 region has the DNA TGTGCCAGCAGTCCCATAAGGACAGGGGGCACATATGGCTACACCTTC. Its protein product is CASSPIRTGGTYGYTF.

This clonotype was counted at least ten times. The chain joins TRBV20-1 to TRBJ2-1; D uncertain. The CDR3 spans 12 residues. CDR1 DFQATT and CDR2 SNEGSKA come from the germline V gene (reference sequence). Trimming stripped 0 bases from V and 9 bases from J, with 9 bases between. In DNA form, the CDR3 reads TGCAGTGCTAGAGATCGAAGCCCTGAGCAGTTCTTC. Translation: CSARDRSPEQFF.

The chain carries TRBV6-2 or TRBV6-3 and TRBJ2-5; no clear D gene. Trimming stripped 2 bases from V and 0 bases from J, with 7 bases between. The CDR3 length is 14 residues. The germline CDR1 and CDR2 sequences are MNHEY and SVGEGT. As DNA, the CDR3 is TGTGCCAGCAGTTACGGGGTCAACCAAGAGACCCAGTACTTC. As protein: CASSYGVNQETQYF.

As for this clonotype: A much larger clone differs from this one at a single base, so this may be a read error. The chain uses TRBV27 and TRBJ1-1, with D perhaps matching TRBD1 (6 bases). CDR3 length equals 13 residues. V was trimmed by 3 bases and J by 8 bases, leaving 13 bases between them. CDR1 MNHEY and CDR2 SMNVEV come from the germline V gene (reference sequence). CDR3 protein: CASSFPGGREAFF. CDR3 bases: TGTGCCAGCAGTTTCCCGGGGGGCCGCGAAGCTTTCTTT.

This clonotype was counted ten times or more. This chain uses TRBV28 with TRBJ2-5; 7 bases agree with TRBD1. Trimming at V came to 1 base and at J to 0 bases, leaving 11 bases not matched to a gene. Germline-derived CDR1 and CDR2 are MDHEN and SYDVKM. The CDR3 loop spans 18 amino acids. DNA of the CDR3: TGTGCCAGCAGTTTATTTGTCTTGGGACAGCTGTACCAAGAGACCCAGTACTTC. Translated: CASSLFVLGQLYQETQYF.

This clonotype occurred many times. The chain is built from TRBV12-3 or TRBV12-4 and TRBJ2-7; the D is unclear. V dropped 3 bases and J dropped 0 bases, with 6 bases sitting between them. The CDR3 has 13 residues. This CDR3 reads CASSFSFSYEQYF. The CDR3, as DNA: TGTGCCAGCAGTTTCAGTTTCTCCTACGAGCAGTACTTC.

This clonotype was found a few times. The CDR3, as DNA: TGTGCCAGCGGGGGCGGGCCGAACACCGGGGAGCTGTTTTTT. Its translation: CASGGGPNTGELFF. The chain employs TRBV12-3 or TRBV12-4 and TRBJ2-2, with D possibly being TRBD1 (6 bases). The CDR3 contains 14 residues. V was pared by 8 bases and J by 0 bases, with 10 bases between.

In this sample, this clonotype turned up a few times. The chain recombines TRBV30 with TRBJ2-2; 8 bases map to TRBD1. This CDR3 region has 14 residues. Per the germline V gene, CDR1 is GTSNPN and CDR2 is SVGIG (reference sequence). The CDR3 nucleotides read TGTGCTGGGGCTAGGACAGGGATAACCGGGGAGCTGTTTTTT. Translating gives CAGARTGITGELFF. The whole variable domain, filled in from reference TRBV30 and TRBJ2-2, reads SQTIHQWPATLVQPVGSPLSLECTVEGTSNPNLYWYRQAAGRGLQLLFYSVGIGQISSEVPQNLSASRPQDRQFILSSKKLLLSDSGFYLCAGARTGITGELFFGEGSRLTVL.

This clonotype showed up just a few times. The rearrangement joins TRBV5-4 to TRBJ2-1, with D unresolved. The V end lost 0 bases, the J end lost 9 bases, and 7 bases lay between the germline ends. The CDR3 length is 12 residues. The germline V gene encodes CDR1 SGHNT and CDR2 YYREEE (reference sequence). CDR3 sequence reads: CASSLAVSEQFF. The CDR3 DNA reads TGTGCCAGCAGCTTGGCCGTAAGTGAGCAGTTCTTC. Full variable domain (remainder filled in from reference TRBV5-4 and TRBJ2-1): ETGVTQSPTHLIKTRGQQVTLRCSSQSGHNTVSWYQQALGQGPQFIFQYYREEENGRGNFPPRFSGLQFPNYSSELNVNALELDDSALYLCASSLAVSEQFFGPGTRLTVL.

This clonotype showed up just a few times. The J gene is TRBJ2-7, the V gene TRBV28, with D tentatively TRBD1 (5 bases). Germline-derived CDR1 and CDR2 are MDHEN and SYDVKM. CDR3 length: 16 residues. Deletions cut 5 bases from V and 7 bases from J, with 24 bases between. Here the CDR3 DNA reads TGTGCCAGCAGTGGGTCACAGATTACAGTCAAGGGGGAGCAGTACTTC. Amino acids: CASSGSQITVKGEQYF.

The chain combines TRBV12-3 or TRBV12-4 with TRBJ2-7; the D gene is possibly TRBD2 (6 bases). The CDR3 is 16 residues long. The V and J ends lost 2 bases and 2 bases respectively, with 16 bases between them. The CDR3 is CASSLPDYSTTYEQYF. The DNA for the CDR3 is TGTGCCAGCAGTTTACCGGACTACTCTACGACCTACGAGCAGTACTTC.